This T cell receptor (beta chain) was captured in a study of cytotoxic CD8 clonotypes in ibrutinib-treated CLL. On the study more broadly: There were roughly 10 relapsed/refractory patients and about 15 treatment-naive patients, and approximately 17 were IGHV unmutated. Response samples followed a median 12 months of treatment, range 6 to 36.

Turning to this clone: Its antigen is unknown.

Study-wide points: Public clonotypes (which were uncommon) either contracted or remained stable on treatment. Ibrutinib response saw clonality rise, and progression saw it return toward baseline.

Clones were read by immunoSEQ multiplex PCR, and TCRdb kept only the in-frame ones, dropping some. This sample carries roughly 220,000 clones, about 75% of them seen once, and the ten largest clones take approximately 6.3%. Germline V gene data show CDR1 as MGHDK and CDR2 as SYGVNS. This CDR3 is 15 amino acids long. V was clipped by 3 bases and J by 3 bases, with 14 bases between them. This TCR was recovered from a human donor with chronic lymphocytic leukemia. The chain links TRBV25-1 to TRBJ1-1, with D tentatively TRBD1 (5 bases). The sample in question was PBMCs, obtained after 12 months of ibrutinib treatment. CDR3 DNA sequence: TGTGCCAGCAGTGACCGACAGAAAACGTACACTGAAGCTTTCTTT. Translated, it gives CASSDRQKTYTEAFF.